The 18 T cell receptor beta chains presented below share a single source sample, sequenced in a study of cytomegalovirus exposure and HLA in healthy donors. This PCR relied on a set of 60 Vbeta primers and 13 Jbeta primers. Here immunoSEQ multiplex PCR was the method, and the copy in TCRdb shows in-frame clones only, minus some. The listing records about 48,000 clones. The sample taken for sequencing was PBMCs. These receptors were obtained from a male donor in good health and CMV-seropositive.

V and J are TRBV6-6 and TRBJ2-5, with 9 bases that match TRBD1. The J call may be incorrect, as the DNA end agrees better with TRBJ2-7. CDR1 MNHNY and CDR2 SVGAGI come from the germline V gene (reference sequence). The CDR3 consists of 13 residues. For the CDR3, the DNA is TGTGCCAGCAGTCCCCGGGACAGGGTCGAGCAGTACTTC. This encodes CASSPRDRVEQYF.

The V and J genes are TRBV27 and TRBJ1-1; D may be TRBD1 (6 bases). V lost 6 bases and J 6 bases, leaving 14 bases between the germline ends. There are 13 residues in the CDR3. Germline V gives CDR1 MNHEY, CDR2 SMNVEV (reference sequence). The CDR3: CASRKDSYAEAFF. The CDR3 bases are TGTGCCAGCAGGAAGGACAGCTACGCTGAAGCTTTCTTT.

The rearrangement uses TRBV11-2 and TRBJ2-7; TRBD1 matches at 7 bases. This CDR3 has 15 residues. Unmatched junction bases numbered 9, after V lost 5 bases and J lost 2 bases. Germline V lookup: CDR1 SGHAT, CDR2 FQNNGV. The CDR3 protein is CASSTTGQLTYEQYF. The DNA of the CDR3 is TGTGCCAGCAGCACGACGGGACAGCTAACCTACGAGCAGTACTTC. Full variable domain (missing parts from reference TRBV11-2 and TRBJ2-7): EAGVAQSPRYKIIEKRQSVAFWCNPISGHATLYWYQQILGQGPKLLIQFQNNGVVDDSQLPKDRFSAERLKGVDSTLKIQPAKLEDSAVYLCASSTTGQLTYEQYFGPGTRLTVT.

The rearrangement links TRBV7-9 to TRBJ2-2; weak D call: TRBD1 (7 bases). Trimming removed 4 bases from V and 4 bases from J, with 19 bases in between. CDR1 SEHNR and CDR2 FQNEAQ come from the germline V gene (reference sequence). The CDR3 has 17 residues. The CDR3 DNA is TGTGCCAGCAGCTCCAGACAGGGCGGGGATTTCACCGGGGAGCTGTTTTTT. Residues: CASSSRQGGDFTGELFF.

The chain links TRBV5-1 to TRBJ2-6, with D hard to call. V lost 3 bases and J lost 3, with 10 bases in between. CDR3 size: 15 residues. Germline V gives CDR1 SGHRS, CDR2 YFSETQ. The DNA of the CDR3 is TGCGCCAGCAGCTCTGAGCTCGATGGGGCCAACGTCCTGACTTTC. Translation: CASSSELDGANVLTF.

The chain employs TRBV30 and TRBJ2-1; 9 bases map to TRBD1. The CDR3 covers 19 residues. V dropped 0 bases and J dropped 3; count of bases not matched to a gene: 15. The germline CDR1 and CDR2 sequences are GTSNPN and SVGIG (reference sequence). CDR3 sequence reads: CAWSVDRLVWDRDYNEQFF. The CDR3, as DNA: TGTGCCTGGAGTGTTGATCGCCTTGTATGGGACAGGGACTACAATGAGCAGTTCTTC.

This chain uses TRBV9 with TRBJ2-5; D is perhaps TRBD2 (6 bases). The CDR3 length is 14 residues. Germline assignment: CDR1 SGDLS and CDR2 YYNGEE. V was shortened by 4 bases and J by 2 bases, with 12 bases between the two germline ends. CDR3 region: CASSPRRGQETQYF. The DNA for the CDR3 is TGTGCCAGCAGCCCTAGGCGGGGTCAAGAGACCCAGTACTTC.

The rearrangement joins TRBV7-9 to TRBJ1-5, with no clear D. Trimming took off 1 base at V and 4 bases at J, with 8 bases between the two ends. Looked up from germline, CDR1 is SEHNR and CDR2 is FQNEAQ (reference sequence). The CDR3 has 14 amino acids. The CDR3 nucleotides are TGTGCCAGCAGCTTAGAAGGCGGAAATCAGCCCCAGCATTTT. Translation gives CASSLEGGNQPQHF.

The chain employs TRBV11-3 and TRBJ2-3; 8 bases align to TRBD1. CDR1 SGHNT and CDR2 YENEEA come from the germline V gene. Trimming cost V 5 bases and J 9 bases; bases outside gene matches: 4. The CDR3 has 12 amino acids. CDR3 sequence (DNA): TGTGCCAGCAGCCGGGACAGGTCCACGCAGTATTTT. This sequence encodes CASSRDRSTQYF.

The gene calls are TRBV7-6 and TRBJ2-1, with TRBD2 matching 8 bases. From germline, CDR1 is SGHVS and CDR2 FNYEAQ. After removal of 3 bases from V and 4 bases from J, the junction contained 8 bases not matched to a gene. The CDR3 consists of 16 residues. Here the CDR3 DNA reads TGTGCCAGCAGCTTTGGTCGGGGGGGTGGATACAATGAGCAGTTCTTC. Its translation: CASSFGRGGGYNEQFF.

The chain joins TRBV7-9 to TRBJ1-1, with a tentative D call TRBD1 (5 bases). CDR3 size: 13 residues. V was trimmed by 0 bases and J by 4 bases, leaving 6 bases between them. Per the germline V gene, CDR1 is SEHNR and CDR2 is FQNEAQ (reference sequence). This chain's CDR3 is CASSLARVTEAFF. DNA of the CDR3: TGTGCCAGCAGCTTAGCCAGGGTCACTGAAGCTTTCTTT.

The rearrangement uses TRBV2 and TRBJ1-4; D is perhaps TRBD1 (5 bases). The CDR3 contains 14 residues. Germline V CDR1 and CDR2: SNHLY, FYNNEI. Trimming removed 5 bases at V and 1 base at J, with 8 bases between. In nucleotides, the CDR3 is TGTGCCAGCAGTCAGGGTATAACTAATGAAAAACTGTTTTTT. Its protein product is CASSQGITNEKLFF.

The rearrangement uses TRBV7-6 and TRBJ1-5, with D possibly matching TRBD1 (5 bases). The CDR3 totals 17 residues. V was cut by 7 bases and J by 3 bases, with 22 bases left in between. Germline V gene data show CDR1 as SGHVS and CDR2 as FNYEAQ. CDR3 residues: CASISIKPETDNQPQHF. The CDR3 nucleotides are TGTGCCAGCATATCTATTAAACCCGAGACAGACAATCAGCCCCAGCATTTT.

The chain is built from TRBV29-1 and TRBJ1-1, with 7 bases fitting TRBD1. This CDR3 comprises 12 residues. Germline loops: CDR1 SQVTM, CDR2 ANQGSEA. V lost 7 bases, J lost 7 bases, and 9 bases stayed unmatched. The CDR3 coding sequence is TGCAGCGCCAGGGGACAGAAAGGTGAAGCTTTCTTT. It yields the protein CSARGQKGEAFF.

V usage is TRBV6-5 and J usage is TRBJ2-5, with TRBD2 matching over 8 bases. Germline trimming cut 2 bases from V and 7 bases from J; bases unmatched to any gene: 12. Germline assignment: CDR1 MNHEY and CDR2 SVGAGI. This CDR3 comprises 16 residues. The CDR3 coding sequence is TGTGCCAGCAGTTACGAAGGCGGGGGGCCCTCTTCGACCCAGTACTTC. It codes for CASSYEGGGPSSTQYF.

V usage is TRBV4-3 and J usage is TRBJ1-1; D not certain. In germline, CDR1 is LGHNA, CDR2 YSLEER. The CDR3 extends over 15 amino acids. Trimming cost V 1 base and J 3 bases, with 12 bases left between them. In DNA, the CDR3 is TGCGCCAGCAGCCAAGGGTTGGGGAGTCACACTGAAGCTTTCTTT. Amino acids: CASSQGLGSHTEAFF.

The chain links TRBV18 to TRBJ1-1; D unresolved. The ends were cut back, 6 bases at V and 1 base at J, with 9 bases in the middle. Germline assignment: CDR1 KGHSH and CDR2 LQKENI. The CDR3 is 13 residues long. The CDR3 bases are TGTGCCAGCTCGGCGACTCAGAACACTGAAGCTTTCTTT. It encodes CASSATQNTEAFF. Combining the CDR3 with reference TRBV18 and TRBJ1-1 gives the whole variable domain NAGVMQNPRHLVRRRGQEARLRCSPMKGHSHVYWYRQLPEEGLKFMVYLQKENIIDESGMPKERFSAEFPKEGPSILRIQQVVRGDSAAYFCASSATQNTEAFFGQGTRLTVV.

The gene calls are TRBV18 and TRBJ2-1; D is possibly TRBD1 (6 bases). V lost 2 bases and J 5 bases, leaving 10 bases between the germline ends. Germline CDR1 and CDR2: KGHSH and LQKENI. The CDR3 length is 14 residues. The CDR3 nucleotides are TGTGCCAGCTCACCAACGGCAGGGGACAATGAGCAGTTCTTC. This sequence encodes CASSPTAGDNEQFF.